These T cell receptor beta chains were read from a single sample in a study of blood T cell repertoires in COVID-19. This table comes from immunoSEQ multiplex PCR, and its TCRdb copy is limited to in-frame clones, with some not included. The repertoire holds 150,000 or so clones, approximately 86% seen once, with roughly 7% in the top ten. Sequenced input: peripheral blood. The receptors were gathered from a man in his fifties with active or convalescent COVID-19. The CDR3 runs from the conserved cysteine through the conserved F or W. D genes are given only for firm matches. Only part of the rows carry a size: once, few, many, or a class if the clone is expanded.

-,TRBJ2-2,-,TRBV4-1,TGCGCCAGCAGCCAAGAGCAGGGAAACACCGGGGAGCTGTTTTTT,CASSQEQGNTGELFF
-,TRBJ1-6,-,TRBV10-1,TGCGCCAGCGAGGGATCCCTGGGAGTTAATTCACCCCTCCACTTT,CASEGSLGVNSPLHF
-,TRBJ2-5,-,TRBV3-1/TRBV3-2,TGTGCCAGCAGCCGACAGGCGTTCTACCAAGAGACCCAGTACTTC,CASSRQAFYQETQYF
-,TRBJ2-7,-,TRBV6-6,TGTGCCAGCAGTCGAAACCCTCCGGGGAATACCCACGAGCAGTACTTC,CASSRNPPGNTHEQYF
-,TRBJ2-5,-,TRBV9,TGTGCCAGCAGCGTACAGGGGCAAGAGACCCAGTACTTC,CASSVQGQETQYF
-,TRBJ1-1,-,TRBV12-3/TRBV12-4,TGTGCCAGCAGGCGGCTGGGAGGAACTGAAGCTTTCTTT,CASRRLGGTEAFF
-,TRBJ1-4,-,TRBV12-3/TRBV12-4,TGTGCCAGCAGTTTAAATCTTAATGAAAAACTGTTTTTT,CASSLNLNEKLFF
-,TRBJ2-5,-,TRBV6-2/TRBV6-3,TGTGCCAGCAGTTATCCCGCTAGCTCTGGCCAAGAGACCCAGTACTTC,CASSYPASSGQETQYF
-,TRBJ1-5,-,TRBV3-1/TRBV3-2,TGTGCCAGCAGCCAAGATGAGGAAAAGGCGGGCAATCAGCCCCAGCATTTT,CASSQDEEKAGNQPQHF
-,TRBJ2-7,-,TRBV12-3/TRBV12-4,TGTGCCAGCAGTTTCGACCAGGGTCGCGAGCAGTACTTC,CASSFDQGREQYF
once,TRBJ2-1,TRBD2,TRBV4-3,TGCGCCAGCAGCCAAGTGGCTAGCGGGTTCGATGAGCAGTTCTTC,CASSQVASGFDEQFF
few,TRBJ2-7,-,TRBV28,TGTGCCAGCGGCCGCCACGAGCAGTACTTC,CASGRHEQYF
-,TRBJ1-1,-,TRBV9,TGTGCCAGCAGCGTCCTCTCCGGGGGTCCTCTTTCTTTCTTT,CASSVLSGGPLSFF
-,TRBJ2-2,-,TRBV4-2,TGTGCCAGCAGCCAAGAAAGGAGGGGACGCGGCACCGGGGAGCTGTTTTTT,CASSQERRGRGTGELFF
-,TRBJ2-7,-,TRBV19,TGTGCCAGTAGTATCGGACAGCGCACCTACGAGCAGTACTTC,CASSIGQRTYEQYF
-,TRBJ1-3,-,TRBV2,TGTGCCAGCACGGGGGCTGGAAACACCATATATTTT,CASTGAGNTIYF
-,TRBJ1-4,-,TRBV7-2,TGTGCCAGCAGCGAGGGGGGGCTTAATGAAAAACTGTTTTTT,CASSEGGLNEKLFF
-,TRBJ1-1,-,TRBV27,TGTGCCAGCAGTTCGTACCGGGTCAATGAAGCTTTCTTT,CASSSYRVNEAFF
-,TRBJ2-1,-,TRBV2,TGTGCCAGCAGCCTGGACAAGACCAATGAGCAGTTCTTC,CASSLDKTNEQFF
once,TRBJ1-1,-,TRBV5-6,TGTGCCAGCAGCTTACTGTTTGGGGAGGGCACTGAAGCTTTCTTT,CASSLLFGEGTEAFF
-,TRBJ1-1,-,TRBV6-2/TRBV6-3,TGTGCCAGCAGTTTTCCTACAGGGTCGGCTTTCTTT,CASSFPTGSAFF
-,TRBJ1-3,-,TRBV9,TGTGCCAGCAGCGTGTCTCCAGCGGGGGCCTCTGGAAACACCATATATTTT,CASSVSPAGASGNTIYF
-,TRBJ1-5,-,TRBV28,TGTGCCAGCAGTTTACTCCTGCAGGCCGATTTGAGTCAGCCCCAGCATTTT,CASSLLLQADLSQPQHF
-,TRBJ2-2,-,TRBV7-9,TGTGCCAGCAGCTGGGGACTGAACACCGGGGAGCTGTTTTTT,CASSWGLNTGELFF
-,TRBJ2-3,-,TRBV5-4,TGTGCCAGCAGCCAATTCGAATACGGGGATACGCAGTATTTT,CASSQFEYGDTQYF
-,TRBJ1-1,-,TRBV27,TGTGCCAGCAGTTTAAAAGTGGACTACACTGAAGCTTTCTTT,CASSLKVDYTEAFF
once,TRBJ2-1,-,TRBV3-1/TRBV3-2,TGTGCCAGCAGCCTTCGTCGCGGGACCACCAATGAGCAGTTCTTC,CASSLRRGTTNEQFF
-,TRBJ2-7,-,TRBV7-8,TGTGCCAGCAGCCCCATGACTGGTTTCACCTACGAGCAGTACTTC,CASSPMTGFTYEQYF